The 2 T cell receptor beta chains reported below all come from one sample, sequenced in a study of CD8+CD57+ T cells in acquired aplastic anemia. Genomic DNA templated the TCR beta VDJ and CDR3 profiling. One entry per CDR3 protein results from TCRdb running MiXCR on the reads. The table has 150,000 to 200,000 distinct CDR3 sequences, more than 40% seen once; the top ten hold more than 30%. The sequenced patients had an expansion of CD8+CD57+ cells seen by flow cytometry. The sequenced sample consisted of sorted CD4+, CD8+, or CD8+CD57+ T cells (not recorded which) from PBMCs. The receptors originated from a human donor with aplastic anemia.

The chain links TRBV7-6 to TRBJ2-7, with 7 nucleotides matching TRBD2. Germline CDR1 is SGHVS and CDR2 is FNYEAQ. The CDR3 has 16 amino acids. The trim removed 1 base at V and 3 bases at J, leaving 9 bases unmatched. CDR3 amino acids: CASSLDLASGFYEQYF. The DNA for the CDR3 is TGTGCCAGCAGCTTAGATTTGGCTAGCGGATTCTACGAGCAGTACTTC.

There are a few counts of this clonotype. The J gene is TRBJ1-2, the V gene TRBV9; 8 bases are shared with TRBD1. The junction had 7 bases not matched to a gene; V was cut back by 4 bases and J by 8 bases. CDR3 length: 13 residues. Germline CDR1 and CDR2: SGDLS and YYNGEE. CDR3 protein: CASSPDRGGGYTF. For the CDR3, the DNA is TGTGCCAGCAGCCCTGACAGGGGTGGGGGCTACACCTTC.